Here is one T cell receptor (beta chain) with its context. Antigen: not known. Trimming left V 0 bases short and J 1 base short, with 13 bases between. CDR1 SGHRS and CDR2 YFSETQ come from the germline V gene. The CDR3 extends over 17 amino acids. Positively selected for CCR7, the CD45RO-negative cells used as naive CD8 cells excluded terminally differentiated effector memory CD45RA+ cells. These data come from a study of shared clonotypes between healthy human individuals. Overall study context: Samples came from a couple of female and a few male donors aged 18 to 49. Points from the study as a whole: The rarefaction results pointed to incomplete sorted-subset sequencing despite large depth. Shared clonotypes across all four donors exceeded non-shared ones in generation probability.

An even split of each subset's genomic DNA across several immunoSEQ plates was performed. This table comes from immunoSEQ multiplex PCR, and its TCRdb copy is limited to in-frame clones, with some not included. In the table there are about 820,000 clones, around 92% of which are singletons. Sequencing input: naive CD8+ T cells sorted from blood. This clonotype originated in a man between 25 and 39 years old in good health. This chain connects TRBV5-1 to TRBJ2-2; tentative D call: TRBD2 (6 bases). The chain's CDR3 is CASSLEWRDLNTGELFF. The CDR3 bases are TGCGCCAGCAGCTTGGAGTGGCGGGACCTGAACACCGGGGAGCTGTTTTTT.